Shown below are 8 T cell receptor beta chains from a single sample sequenced in a study of T cell changes during pregnancy in multiple sclerosis. The protocol was immunoSEQ multiplex PCR, while the TCRdb copy is restricted to in-frame clones and leaves out a portion. The data contain around 30,000 clones, about 92% of them singletons. The sequences come from CD4+ T cells from peripheral blood mononuclear cells, collected after pregnancy. Receptors were obtained from a female donor with multiple sclerosis, enrolled in a pregnancy study.

The chain is built from TRBV29-1 and TRBJ1-4; D might be TRBD1 (5 bases). V dropped 6 bases and J dropped 0 bases, with 11 bases sitting between them. CDR3 length: 14 residues. CDR1 and CDR2 (germline): SQVTM, ANQGSEA. CDR3 amino acids: CSVAGGATNEKLFF. Written as DNA, the CDR3 is TGCAGCGTGGCGGGGGGGGCAACTAATGAAAAACTGTTTTTT.

The CDR3 sequence is CASSEQGLGNEKLFF. CDR3 DNA: TGTGCCAGCAGCGAGCAGGGTTTGGGTAATGAAAAACTGTTTTTT. The chain uses TRBV5-6 and TRBJ1-4, with a possible D match to TRBD1 (5 bases). Germline CDR1 is SGHDT and CDR2 is YYEEEE. The CDR3 has 15 residues. V lost 4 bases to trimming and J lost 4 bases, with 14 bases between them.

In the case of this clone: Other DNA sequences in this specimen translate into the identical CDR3. CDR3 sequence reads: CASSPGDYGYTF. In DNA form, the CDR3 reads TGTGCCAGCAGCCCGGGGGACTATGGCTACACCTTC. The rearrangement links TRBV7-9 to TRBJ1-2; TRBD1 is a possible D gene (5 bases). Germline values: CDR1 SEHNR, CDR2 FQNEAQ (reference sequence). Trimming removed 5 bases at V and 3 bases at J, with 7 bases between. The CDR3 has 12 amino acids.

V and J are TRBV6-5 and TRBJ1-3, with TRBD1 as a possible D gene (6 bases). V lost 6 bases, J lost 0 bases, and 12 bases lay in between. The CDR3 contains 15 residues. Germline V gives CDR1 MNHEY, CDR2 SVGAGI. The CDR3 here is CASRTTGSSGNTIYF. The CDR3 region has the DNA TGTGCCAGCAGGACAACAGGGAGCTCTGGAAACACCATATATTTT.

The chain joins TRBV5-1 to TRBJ2-3; no definite D call. The germline V and J ends were trimmed by 0 bases and 0 bases, with 8 bases remaining between them. CDR1 SGHRS and CDR2 YFSETQ come from the germline V gene. The length of the CDR3 is 15 residues. Here the CDR3 reads CASSLASRSTDTQYF. The CDR3, as DNA: TGCGCCAGCAGCTTGGCCTCCAGGAGCACAGATACGCAGTATTTT. Full variable domain (outside the CDR3, taken from reference TRBV5-1 and TRBJ2-3): KAGVTQTPRYLIKTRGQQVTLSCSPISGHRSVSWYQQTPGQGLQFLFEYFSETQRNKGNFPGRFSGRQFSNSRSEMNVSTLELGDSALYLCASSLASRSTDTQYFGPGTRLTVL.

The J gene is TRBJ2-3, the V gene TRBV18; D is uncertain. The V end lost 3 bases, the J end lost 3 bases, and 10 bases lay between the germline ends. Germline CDR1 reads KGHSH; CDR2 reads LQKENI. CDR3 length: 14 amino acids. DNA of the CDR3: TGTGCCAGCTCACCGTCTGAGTATACAGATACGCAGTATTTT. Translating it yields CASSPSEYTDTQYF.

The chain uses TRBV11-3 and TRBJ2-1; 8 nucleotides align to TRBD2. The J segment lost 7 bases and the V segment lost 5 bases, leaving 4 bases of the junction unmatched. CDR1 and CDR2 from the germline V gene are SGHNT and YENEEA. This CDR3 region has 13 residues. CDR3 coding DNA: TGTGCCAGCAGCGTCCGGGGGGGAAATGAGCAGTTCTTC. Its protein product is CASSVRGGNEQFF.

The chain combines TRBV7-9 with TRBJ1-5; 7 nucleotides line up with TRBD1. J lost 2 bases, V lost 1 base, and 2 bases had no gene match. Germline CDR1 is SEHNR and CDR2 is FQNEAQ (reference sequence). The CDR3 totals 15 residues. The CDR3 DNA follows: TGTGCCAGCAGCTTAGGCGGACAGGGCAATCAGCCCCAGCATTTT. Amino acids: CASSLGGQGNQPQHF.